A selection of T cell receptor beta chains follows, all from one sample in a study of blood T cell repertoires in COVID-19. Measured with immunoSEQ multiplex PCR; TCRdb has only the in-frame clones, and not every one. This table has about 530,000 clones, roughly nine tenths appearing once. The specimen sequenced was peripheral blood. The source is a woman between 50 and 59 years old with COVID-19, enrolled during active disease. Each CDR3 is given with its conserved first and last residue. Each record gives: CDR3 DNA, CDR3 protein, J gene, D gene, CDR3 length, clone size, V gene. D genes are given only for firm matches. Clone size is given for some rows only: seen once, a few or many times, or a class if the clone is expanded.

cdr3_nt: TGCGCCAGCAGCCCGATAAGAGGGTCTGGAAACACCATATATTTT
cdr3_aa: CASSPIRGSGNTIYF
j_call: TRBJ1-3
d_call: .
cdr3_length: 15
clone_size: .
v_call: TRBV4-1

cdr3_nt: TGTGCCTCGCAGGGGGCTGCTGAGTACACCATATATTTT
cdr3_aa: CASQGAAEYTIYF
j_call: TRBJ1-3
d_call: TRBD1
cdr3_length: 13
clone_size: .
v_call: TRBV30

cdr3_nt: TGTGCCAGCAGCTTGTGGACAGGGGTCGAGCAGTACTTC
cdr3_aa: CASSLWTGVEQYF
j_call: TRBJ2-7
d_call: TRBD1
cdr3_length: 13
clone_size: .
v_call: TRBV5-5

cdr3_nt: TGTGCCAGCAGCACCCCGGTGGGGCGGGGGACCACAGATACGCAGTATTTT
cdr3_aa: CASSTPVGRGTTDTQYF
j_call: TRBJ2-3
d_call: TRBD2
cdr3_length: 17
clone_size: .
v_call: TRBV2

cdr3_nt: TGTGCCAGCAGCCACCTGACAGGTCCCCAAGAGACCCAGTACTTC
cdr3_aa: CASSHLTGPQETQYF
j_call: TRBJ2-5
d_call: .
cdr3_length: 15
clone_size: .
v_call: TRBV4-2

cdr3_nt: TGTGCCTGGAGTGTACTGCGGAATTTCGGATCTGGGGCCAACGTCCTGACTTTC
cdr3_aa: CAWSVLRNFGSGANVLTF
j_call: TRBJ2-6
d_call: .
cdr3_length: 18
clone_size: .
v_call: TRBV30

cdr3_nt: TGTGCCAGCACTAATAGCGGGGGTTCCTACGAGCAGTACTTC
cdr3_aa: CASTNSGGSYEQYF
j_call: TRBJ2-7
d_call: TRBD2
cdr3_length: 14
clone_size: .
v_call: TRBV6-5

cdr3_nt: TGTGCCAGCAGTGACGACAGGGTAGGAGATGGCTACACCTTC
cdr3_aa: CASSDDRVGDGYTF
j_call: TRBJ1-2
d_call: TRBD1
cdr3_length: 14
clone_size: .
v_call: TRBV2

cdr3_nt: TGTGCCAGCAGCCAAGATCGGTGGGCAGGGATGAATGGCTACACCTTC
cdr3_aa: CASSQDRWAGMNGYTF
j_call: TRBJ1-2
d_call: .
cdr3_length: 16
clone_size: .
v_call: TRBV4-2

cdr3_nt: TGTGCCAGCAGCCTGGGACGGGGAGGTTCACCCCTCCACTTT
cdr3_aa: CASSLGRGGSPLHF
j_call: TRBJ1-6
d_call: .
cdr3_length: 14
clone_size: .
v_call: TRBV11-2

cdr3_nt: TGTGCCACCAGTGATGCTACAGGGATCTACAATGAGCAGTTCTTC
cdr3_aa: CATSDATGIYNEQFF
j_call: TRBJ2-1
d_call: .
cdr3_length: 15
clone_size: .
v_call: TRBV24-1

cdr3_nt: TGTGCCAGCCACGGACAGGGGTCCACCGGGGAGCTGTTTTTT
cdr3_aa: CASHGQGSTGELFF
j_call: TRBJ2-2
d_call: TRBD1
cdr3_length: 14
clone_size: .
v_call: TRBV28

cdr3_nt: TGCAGCGTGAGACAGGGGGCGCTTAGTGGCTACACCTTC
cdr3_aa: CSVRQGALSGYTF
j_call: TRBJ1-2
d_call: TRBD1
cdr3_length: 13
clone_size: .
v_call: TRBV29-1

cdr3_nt: TGTGCCAGCAGTTACTCTAGCGGGGGGCCCGTTAATGAGCAGTTCTTC
cdr3_aa: CASSYSSGGPVNEQFF
j_call: TRBJ2-1
d_call: TRBD2
cdr3_length: 16
clone_size: .
v_call: TRBV6-5

cdr3_nt: TGTGCCAGCAGCACCCTTAGCGGGGGGGCCGACAATGAGCAGTTCTTC
cdr3_aa: CASSTLSGGADNEQFF
j_call: TRBJ2-1
d_call: TRBD2
cdr3_length: 16
clone_size: .
v_call: TRBV5-6

cdr3_nt: TGTGCCAGTAGTATAGCAGGCTTTAGCTCCTACAATGAGCAGTTCTTC
cdr3_aa: CASSIAGFSSYNEQFF
j_call: TRBJ2-1
d_call: .
cdr3_length: 16
clone_size: few
v_call: TRBV19

cdr3_nt: TGTGCCAGCAGCCGACCCTTGGGACAGGGCAAATATGGCTACACCTTC
cdr3_aa: CASSRPLGQGKYGYTF
j_call: TRBJ1-2
d_call: TRBD1
cdr3_length: 16
clone_size: .
v_call: TRBV3-1/TRBV3-2

cdr3_nt: TGCAGCGGAACTAACAGGGTTGACACTGAAGCTTTCTTT
cdr3_aa: CSGTNRVDTEAFF
j_call: TRBJ1-1
d_call: .
cdr3_length: 13
clone_size: .
v_call: TRBV29-1

cdr3_nt: TGTGCCAGCAGCTTAATCAGGAATGAAAAACTGTTTTTT
cdr3_aa: CASSLIRNEKLFF
j_call: TRBJ1-4
d_call: .
cdr3_length: 13
clone_size: .
v_call: TRBV11-2

cdr3_nt: TGTGCCAGCAGCTTAAGGACAAAGCCAGACAATGAGCAGTTCTTC
cdr3_aa: CASSLRTKPDNEQFF
j_call: TRBJ2-1
d_call: .
cdr3_length: 15
clone_size: .
v_call: TRBV7-9

cdr3_nt: TGTGCCAGCAGTTACTCCCTCGGCTTCAGGTGGGGCTACACCTTC
cdr3_aa: CASSYSLGFRWGYTF
j_call: TRBJ1-2
d_call: .
cdr3_length: 15
clone_size: .
v_call: TRBV6-5

cdr3_nt: TGTGCCAGCAGCGCGTTACAGGGACGAATTATGAACTATGGCTACACCTTC
cdr3_aa: CASSALQGRIMNYGYTF
j_call: TRBJ1-2
d_call: .
cdr3_length: 17
clone_size: .
v_call: TRBV9

cdr3_nt: TGTGCCACCAGTGATTGGCGGCGGCCCGGGGGGGAGCAGTACTTC
cdr3_aa: CATSDWRRPGGEQYF
j_call: TRBJ2-7
d_call: TRBD2
cdr3_length: 15
clone_size: .
v_call: TRBV24-1

cdr3_nt: TGTGCCAGTAGTATAGTCCCAGGGGGCTACAATGAGCAGTTCTTC
cdr3_aa: CASSIVPGGYNEQFF
j_call: TRBJ2-1
d_call: TRBD1
cdr3_length: 15
clone_size: .
v_call: TRBV19

cdr3_nt: TGTGCCAGCTCACCCCCCCGCGGCCCCCAAAGCAATCAGCCCCAGCATTTT
cdr3_aa: CASSPPRGPQSNQPQHF
j_call: TRBJ1-5
d_call: .
cdr3_length: 17
clone_size: .
v_call: TRBV18

cdr3_nt: TGCAGCGTTTACAAACGACGGGGATACACCGGGGAGCTGTTTTTT
cdr3_aa: CSVYKRRGYTGELFF
j_call: TRBJ2-2
d_call: .
cdr3_length: 15
clone_size: .
v_call: TRBV29-1

cdr3_nt: TGTGCCAGCAGTGACGTACAGAGTGATTCACCCCTCCACTTT
cdr3_aa: CASSDVQSDSPLHF
j_call: TRBJ1-6
d_call: .
cdr3_length: 14
clone_size: .
v_call: TRBV6-1

cdr3_nt: TGTGCCAGCAGCCAAGACAGGCGCCCCCAGCATTTT
cdr3_aa: CASSQDRRPQHF
j_call: TRBJ1-5
d_call: .
cdr3_length: 12
clone_size: once
v_call: TRBV7-9

cdr3_nt: TGCGCCAGCAGCTTGGCCGTTTCGGCGGGGGGCAAGGGCTACACCTTC
cdr3_aa: CASSLAVSAGGKGYTF
j_call: TRBJ1-2
d_call: .
cdr3_length: 16
clone_size: .
v_call: TRBV5-1

cdr3_nt: TGTGCCAGCAGCATCCTGGCGGGGGGCTACAATGAGCAGTTCTTC
cdr3_aa: CASSILAGGYNEQFF
j_call: TRBJ2-1
d_call: TRBD2
cdr3_length: 15
clone_size: .
v_call: TRBV7-3

cdr3_nt: TGTGCCAGCACAGGGACACCCTCCTCCAGCGAGCAGTACTTC
cdr3_aa: CASTGTPSSSEQYF
j_call: TRBJ2-7
d_call: .
cdr3_length: 14
clone_size: .
v_call: TRBV6-5

cdr3_nt: TGTGCCAGCAGACCCGGGACATACGAGCAGTACTTC
cdr3_aa: CASRPGTYEQYF
j_call: TRBJ2-7
d_call: .
cdr3_length: 12
clone_size: .
v_call: TRBV2

cdr3_nt: TGTGCCAGCAGTGAACGTAAGGGGAGGTGGACTGAAGCTTTCTTT
cdr3_aa: CASSERKGRWTEAFF
j_call: TRBJ1-1
d_call: .
cdr3_length: 15
clone_size: once
v_call: TRBV6-1

cdr3_nt: TGTGCCAGCAGTGACTCGAGTCGGAATGAGCAGTTCTTC
cdr3_aa: CASSDSSRNEQFF
j_call: TRBJ2-1
d_call: .
cdr3_length: 13
clone_size: .
v_call: TRBV6-4

cdr3_nt: TGCGCCAGCACCCTGGACTGGTCGAATGAGCAGTTCTTC
cdr3_aa: CASTLDWSNEQFF
j_call: TRBJ2-1
d_call: .
cdr3_length: 13
clone_size: .
v_call: TRBV10-2

cdr3_nt: TGTGCCAGCAGCTCGGACAGGGGGCTCTCCGGGGAGCTGTTTTTT
cdr3_aa: CASSSDRGLSGELFF
j_call: TRBJ2-2
d_call: TRBD1
cdr3_length: 15
clone_size: .
v_call: TRBV7-9

cdr3_nt: TGTGCCAGCAGTTTAAACTTCAACACTGAAGCTTTCTTT
cdr3_aa: CASSLNFNTEAFF
j_call: TRBJ1-1
d_call: .
cdr3_length: 13
clone_size: .
v_call: TRBV27

cdr3_nt: TGCGCCAGCAGCCAAGATTCCCGGACAGGTGTAGTGGGAAACACCATATATTTT
cdr3_aa: CASSQDSRTGVVGNTIYF
j_call: TRBJ1-3
d_call: TRBD1
cdr3_length: 18
clone_size: few
v_call: TRBV4-1

cdr3_nt: TGCGCCAGCAGTCACTCAGACAGGGGGCGAAACACTGAAGCTTTCTTT
cdr3_aa: CASSHSDRGRNTEAFF
j_call: TRBJ1-1
d_call: TRBD1
cdr3_length: 16
clone_size: once
v_call: TRBV23-1